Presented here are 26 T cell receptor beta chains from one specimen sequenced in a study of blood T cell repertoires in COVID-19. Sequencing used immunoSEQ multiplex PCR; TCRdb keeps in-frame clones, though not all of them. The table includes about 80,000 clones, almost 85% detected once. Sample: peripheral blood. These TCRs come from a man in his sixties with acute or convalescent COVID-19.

The chain's CDR3 is CASSGLQGADGYTF. In DNA form, the CDR3 reads TGTGCCAGCAGTGGCTTACAGGGGGCGGATGGCTACACCTTC. The chain carries TRBV27 and TRBJ1-2; 9 nucleotides agree with TRBD1. CDR1 MNHEY and CDR2 SMNVEV come from the germline V gene (reference sequence). The trim removed 5 bases at V and 6 bases at J, leaving 7 bases unmatched. This CDR3 has 14 amino acids.

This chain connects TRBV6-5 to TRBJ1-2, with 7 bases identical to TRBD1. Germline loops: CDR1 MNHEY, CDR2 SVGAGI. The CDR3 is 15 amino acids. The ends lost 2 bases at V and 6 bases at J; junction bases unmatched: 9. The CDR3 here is CASSYDPTGTHGYTF. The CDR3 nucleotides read TGTGCCAGCAGTTACGACCCGACAGGGACCCATGGCTACACCTTC.

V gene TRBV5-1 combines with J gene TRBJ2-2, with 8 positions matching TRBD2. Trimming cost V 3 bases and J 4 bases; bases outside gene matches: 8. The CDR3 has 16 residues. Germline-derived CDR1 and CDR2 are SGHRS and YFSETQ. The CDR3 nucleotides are TGCGCCAGCAGCTCTTTCCCTAGCGGGCCCACCGGGGAGCTGTTTTTT. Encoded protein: CASSSFPSGPTGELFF.

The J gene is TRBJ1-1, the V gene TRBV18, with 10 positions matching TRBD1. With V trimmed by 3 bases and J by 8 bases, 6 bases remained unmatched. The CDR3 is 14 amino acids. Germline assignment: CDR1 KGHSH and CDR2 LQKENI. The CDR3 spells CASSPAGQGREAFF. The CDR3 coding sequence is TGTGCCAGCTCACCCGCGGGACAGGGGAGAGAAGCTTTCTTT.

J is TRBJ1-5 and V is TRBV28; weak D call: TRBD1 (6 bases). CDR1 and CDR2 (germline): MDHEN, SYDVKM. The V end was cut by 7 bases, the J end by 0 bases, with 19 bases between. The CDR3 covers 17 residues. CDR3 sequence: CASTVRGRGNSNQPQHF. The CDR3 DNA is TGTGCCAGCACCGTTCGGGGTAGGGGGAATAGCAATCAGCCCCAGCATTTT.

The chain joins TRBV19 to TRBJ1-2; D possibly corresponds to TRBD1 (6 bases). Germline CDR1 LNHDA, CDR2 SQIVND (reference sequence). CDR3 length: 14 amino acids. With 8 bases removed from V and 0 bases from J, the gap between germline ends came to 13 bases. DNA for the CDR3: TGTGCCAGTTCCGGACAGCCGCCTAACTATGGCTACACCTTC. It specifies CASSGQPPNYGYTF.

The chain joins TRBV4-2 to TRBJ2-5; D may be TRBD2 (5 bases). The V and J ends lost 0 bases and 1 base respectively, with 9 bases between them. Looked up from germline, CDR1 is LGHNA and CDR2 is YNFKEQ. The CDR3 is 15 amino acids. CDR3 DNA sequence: TGTGCCAGCAGCCAAGACGGCGGGCGCCAAGAGACCCAGTACTTC. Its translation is CASSQDGGRQETQYF.

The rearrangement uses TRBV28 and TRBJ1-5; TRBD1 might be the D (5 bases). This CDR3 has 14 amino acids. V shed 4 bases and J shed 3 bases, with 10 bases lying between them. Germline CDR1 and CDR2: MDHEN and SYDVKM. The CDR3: CASSSQVINQPQHF. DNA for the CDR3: TGTGCCAGCAGTTCACAGGTTATCAATCAGCCCCAGCATTTT.

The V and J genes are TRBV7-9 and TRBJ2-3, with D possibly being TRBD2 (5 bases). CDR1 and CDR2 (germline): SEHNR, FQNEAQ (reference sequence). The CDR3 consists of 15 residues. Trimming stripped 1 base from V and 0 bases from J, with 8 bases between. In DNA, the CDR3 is TGTGCCAGCAGCTTAGTGAGGGCTAGCACAGATACGCAGTATTTT. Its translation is CASSLVRASTDTQYF. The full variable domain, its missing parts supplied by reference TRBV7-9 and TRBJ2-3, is DTGVSQNPRHKITKRGQNVTFRCDPISEHNRLYWYRQTLGQGPEFLTYFQNEAQLEKSRLLSDRFSAERPKGSFSTLEIQRTEQGDSAMYLCASSLVRASTDTQYFGPGTRLTVL.

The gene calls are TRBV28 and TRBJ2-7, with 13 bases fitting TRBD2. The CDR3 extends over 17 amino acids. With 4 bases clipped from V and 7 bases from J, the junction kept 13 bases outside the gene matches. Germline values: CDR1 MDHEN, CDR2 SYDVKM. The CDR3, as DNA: TGTGCCAGCAGTTCAGCGAAGTCAGGACTAGCGGGGGAGGAGCAGTACTTC. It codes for CASSSAKSGLAGEEQYF. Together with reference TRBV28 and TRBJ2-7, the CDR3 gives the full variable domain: DVKVTQSSRYLVKRTGEKVFLECVQDMDHENMFWYRQDPGLGLRLIYFSYDVKMKEKGDIPEGYSVSREKKERFSLILESASTNQTSMYLCASSSAKSGLAGEEQYFGPGTRLTVT.

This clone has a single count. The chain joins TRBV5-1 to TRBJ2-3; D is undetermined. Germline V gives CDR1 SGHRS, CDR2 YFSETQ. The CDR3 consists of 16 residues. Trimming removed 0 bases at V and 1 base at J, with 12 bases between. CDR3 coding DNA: TGCGCCAGCAGCTTGGGAGGCGATCCACGCACAGATACGCAGTATTTT. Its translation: CASSLGGDPRTDTQYF.

CDR3 DNA sequence: TGCGCCAGCAGCTTGACTCAGGGGAGTCAGGAGACCCAGTACTTC. Its protein product is CASSLTQGSQETQYF. The chain has TRBV5-1 and TRBJ2-5, with a possible D match to TRBD1 (6 bases). Germline CDR1 and CDR2: SGHRS and YFSETQ. The CDR3 runs 15 residues. Trimming pared 1 base from V and 5 bases from J, leaving 15 bases between.

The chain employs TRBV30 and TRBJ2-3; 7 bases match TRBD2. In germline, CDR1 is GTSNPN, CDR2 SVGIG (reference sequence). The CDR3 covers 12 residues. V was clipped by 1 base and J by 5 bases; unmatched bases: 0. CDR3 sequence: CAWSGGGDTQYF. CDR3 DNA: TGTGCCTGGAGTGGGGGGGGAGATACGCAGTATTTT. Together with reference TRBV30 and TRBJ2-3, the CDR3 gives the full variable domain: SQTIHQWPATLVQPVGSPLSLECTVEGTSNPNLYWYRQAAGRGLQLLFYSVGIGQISSEVPQNLSASRPQDRQFILSSKKLLLSDSGFYLCAWSGGGDTQYFGPGTRLTVL.

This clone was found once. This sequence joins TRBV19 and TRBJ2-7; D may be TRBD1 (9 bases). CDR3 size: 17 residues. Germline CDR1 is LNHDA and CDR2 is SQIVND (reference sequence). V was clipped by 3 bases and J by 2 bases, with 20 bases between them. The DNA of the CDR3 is TGTGCCAGTAGTATTTTTAGCGGGACAGGGACCCCCTACGAGCAGTACTTC. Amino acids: CASSIFSGTGTPYEQYF.

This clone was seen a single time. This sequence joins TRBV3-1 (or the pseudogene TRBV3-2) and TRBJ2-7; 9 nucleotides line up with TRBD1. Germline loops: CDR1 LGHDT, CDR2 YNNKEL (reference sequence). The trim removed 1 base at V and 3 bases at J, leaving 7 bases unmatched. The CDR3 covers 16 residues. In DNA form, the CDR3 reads TGTGCCAGCAGCCAAGGCCGAGACAGGGGGGGCTACGAGCAGTACTTC. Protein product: CASSQGRDRGGYEQYF.

The CDR3 sequence: CASSYNGPETQYF. As DNA, the CDR3 is TGTGCCAGCAGTTATAATGGGCCAGAGACCCAGTACTTC. The gene calls are TRBV6-6 and TRBJ2-5; D unresolved. Germline assignment: CDR1 MNHNY and CDR2 SVGAGI (reference sequence). This CDR3 comprises 13 residues. Deletions cut 3 bases from V and 4 bases from J, with 9 bases between.

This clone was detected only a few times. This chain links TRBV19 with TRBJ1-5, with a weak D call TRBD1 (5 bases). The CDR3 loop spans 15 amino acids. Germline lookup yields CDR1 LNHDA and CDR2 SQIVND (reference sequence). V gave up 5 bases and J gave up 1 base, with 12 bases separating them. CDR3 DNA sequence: TGTGCCAGTAGTTGGGGCAGGGCCAGCAATCAGCCCCAGCATTTT. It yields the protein CASSWGRASNQPQHF.

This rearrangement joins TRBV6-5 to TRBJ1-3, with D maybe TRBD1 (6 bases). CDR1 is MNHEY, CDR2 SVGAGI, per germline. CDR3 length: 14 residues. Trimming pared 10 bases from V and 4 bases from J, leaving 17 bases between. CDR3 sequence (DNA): TGTGCCACTGGGGCAGGGGCGGCGGGAAACACCATATATTTT. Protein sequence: CATGAGAAGNTIYF.

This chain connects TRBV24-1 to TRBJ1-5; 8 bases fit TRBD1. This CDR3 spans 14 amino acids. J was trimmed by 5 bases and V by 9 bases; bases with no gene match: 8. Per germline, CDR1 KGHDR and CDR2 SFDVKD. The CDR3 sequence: CATQEQGAYQPQHF. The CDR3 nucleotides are TGTGCCACCCAAGAGCAGGGGGCGTATCAGCCCCAGCATTTT.

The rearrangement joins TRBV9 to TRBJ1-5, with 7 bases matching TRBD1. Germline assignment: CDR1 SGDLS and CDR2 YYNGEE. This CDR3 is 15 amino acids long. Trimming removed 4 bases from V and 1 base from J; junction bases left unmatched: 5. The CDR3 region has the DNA TGTGCCAGCAGCTCGACAGGGCAAAGCAATCAGCCCCAGCATTTT. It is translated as CASSSTGQSNQPQHF.

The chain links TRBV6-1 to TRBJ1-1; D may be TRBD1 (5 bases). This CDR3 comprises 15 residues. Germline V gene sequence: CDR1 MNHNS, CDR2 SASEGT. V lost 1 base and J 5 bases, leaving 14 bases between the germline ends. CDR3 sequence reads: CASSEGVGGATEAFF. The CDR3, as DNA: TGTGCCAGCAGTGAAGGAGTCGGGGGAGCAACTGAAGCTTTCTTT.

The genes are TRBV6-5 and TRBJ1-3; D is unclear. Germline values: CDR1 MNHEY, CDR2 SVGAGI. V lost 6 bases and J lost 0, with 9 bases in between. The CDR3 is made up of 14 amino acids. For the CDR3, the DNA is TGTGCCAGCAGCCCGAGAATCTCTGGAAACACCATATATTTT. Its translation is CASSPRISGNTIYF.

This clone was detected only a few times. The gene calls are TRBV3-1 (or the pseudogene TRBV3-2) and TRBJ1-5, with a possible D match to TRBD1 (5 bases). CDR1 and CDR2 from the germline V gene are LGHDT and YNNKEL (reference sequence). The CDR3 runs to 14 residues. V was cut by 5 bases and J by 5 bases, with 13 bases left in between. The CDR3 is CASSFTGPDQPQHF. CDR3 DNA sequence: TGTGCCAGCAGCTTCACAGGTCCGGATCAGCCCCAGCATTTT.

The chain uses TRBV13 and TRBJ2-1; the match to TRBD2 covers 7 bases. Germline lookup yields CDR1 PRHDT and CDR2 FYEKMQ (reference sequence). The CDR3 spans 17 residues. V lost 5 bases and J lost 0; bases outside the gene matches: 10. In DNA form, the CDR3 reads TGTGCCAGCAGCCTAAGAGGGGAGGGGCCCTCCTACAATGAGCAGTTCTTC. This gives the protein CASSLRGEGPSYNEQFF.

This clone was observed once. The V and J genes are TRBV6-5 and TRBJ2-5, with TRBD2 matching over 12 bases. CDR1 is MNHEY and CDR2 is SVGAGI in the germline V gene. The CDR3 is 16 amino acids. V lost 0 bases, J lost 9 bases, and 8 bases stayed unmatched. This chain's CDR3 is CASSYSALAGGPAQYF. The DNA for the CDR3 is TGTGCCAGCAGTTACTCAGCGCTAGCGGGGGGGCCCGCCCAGTACTTC.

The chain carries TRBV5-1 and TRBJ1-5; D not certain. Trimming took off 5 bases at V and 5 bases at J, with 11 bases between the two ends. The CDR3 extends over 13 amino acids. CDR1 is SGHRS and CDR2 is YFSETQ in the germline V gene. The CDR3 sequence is CASRREDDQPQHF. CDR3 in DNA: TGCGCCAGCAGACGGGAGGATGATCAGCCCCAGCATTTT.